This TCR beta chain was profiled in a study of T cell responses to AZD1222 COVID-19 vaccine. Assay used: immunoSEQ multiplex PCR; TCRdb lists only in-frame clones, some missing. The data show around 99,000 clones, about 93% seen once. CDR3 length equals 14 residues. Germline V lookup: CDR1 MNHEY, CDR2 SMNVEV (reference sequence). V lost 6 bases, J lost 7 bases, and 11 bases stayed unmatched. The specimen comprised peripheral blood, sampled on day 0 of AZD1222 vaccination. The source of this sequence is an adult in good health. This chain links TRBV27 with TRBJ1-2; 7 bases match TRBD1. For the CDR3, the DNA is TGTGCCAGCAGGATGACAGGGAACCGGGGTGGCTACACCTTC. Its protein product is CASRMTGNRGGYTF.